This T cell receptor (beta chain) was identified in a study of T cell repertoires in cytomegalovirus infection. About the research overall: Public TCR beta signatures marked donors with CMV infection and the matching HLA.

TCRdb redid the calling of the reads with MiXCR, one entry per CDR3 protein. The sample shows fewer than 200,000 distinct CDR3 sequences, about 20% of them seen only once. Findings and limits, study-wide: The response measured ex vivo was dominated by TCR beta clonotypes (HLA-C-restricted and CMV-specific). Public TCR beta family frequency separated CMV-and-HLA carriers, including in an independent cohort.

V dropped 0 bases and J dropped 12 bases, with 12 bases sitting between them. Germline CDR1 and CDR2: WSHSY and SAAADI. The CDR3 runs 12 residues. As concerns this clonotype: Antigen specificity is unknown.

The sequencing input was PBMCs. The V gene is TRBV10-2, the J gene TRBJ2-7, with D hard to call. The TCR originated in a human donor in good health (CMV status not recorded). Some clones in this sample may be carry-over from other donors' samples. The DNA for the CDR3 is TGCGCCAGCAGTGAGTCTACCACCTCGCGGTACTTC. Protein product: CASSESTTSRYF.